Sequencing of this T cell receptor beta chain was carried out in a study of blood T cell repertoires in COVID-19. Study-level background: PBMCs, B-cell-depleted T cells, or T cells were the source of the cDNA or gDNA that made up the material.

Germline V lookup: CDR1 MNHEY, CDR2 SMNVEV (reference sequence). This CDR3 region has 16 residues. Germline trimming cut 6 bases from V and 0 bases from J; bases unmatched to any gene: 6. Authors' data handling: Amplifying reference gene primers gave estimates of nucleated cell counts. Here immunoSEQ multiplex PCR was the method, and the copy in TCRdb shows in-frame clones only, minus some. V, J and clone size derive from that table, while D and trimming were established from the DNA sequence. The table lists some 54,000 clones, 91% of them singletons. The rearrangement uses TRBV27 and TRBJ2-1, with 9 bases lining up with TRBD2. The sequenced material came from peripheral blood. The TCR was taken from a man between 60 and 75 years old with acute or convalescent COVID-19. DNA of the CDR3: TGTGCCAGCAGGACGACTAGCGGTAGCTCCTACAATGAGCAGTTCTTC. Translation gives CASRTTSGSSYNEQFF.